This T cell receptor beta chain was sequenced during a study of human T cells and chemical hapten exposure. Study overall: Chiefly female patients presented with alopecia areata, totalis or universalis. Overall study results and limits: Sensitizing with DPC caused no change in TCRs above 1 in 1000 frequency. Positive correlation was observed between PT1 expanded TCR counts and patch test score.

There are a few counts of this clonotype. Its antigen remains unidentified. The CDR3 consists of 15 residues. In germline, CDR1 is LGHNA, CDR2 YNFKEQ. The germline V and J ends were trimmed by 0 bases and 8 bases, with 14 bases remaining between them. As the library was built, unique molecular identifiers were attached to individual cDNA molecules. TCRdb reprocessed the RACE reads with MiXCR, giving one entry per CDR3 protein. The sample includes approximately 400,000 distinct CDR3 sequences, 4.8% of them seen just once. Indicated time point: patch test 1, 2 weeks after DPC sensitization. As for treatment: therapeutic diphenylcyclopropenone sensitization with weekly scalp DPC.

The clonotype comes from a woman aged 50 to 60 with alopecia areata. Some clones in this sample may be carry-over from other donors' samples. Sequencing used whole blood, obtained in connection with sensitization to the hapten diphenylcyclopropenone (DPC). The V and J genes are TRBV4-2 and TRBJ2-1; a possible D gene is TRBD2 (6 bases). CDR3 residues: CASSQEDYDFDEQFF. The CDR3 region has the DNA TGTGCCAGCAGCCAAGAGGACTATGACTTCGATGAGCAGTTCTTC.